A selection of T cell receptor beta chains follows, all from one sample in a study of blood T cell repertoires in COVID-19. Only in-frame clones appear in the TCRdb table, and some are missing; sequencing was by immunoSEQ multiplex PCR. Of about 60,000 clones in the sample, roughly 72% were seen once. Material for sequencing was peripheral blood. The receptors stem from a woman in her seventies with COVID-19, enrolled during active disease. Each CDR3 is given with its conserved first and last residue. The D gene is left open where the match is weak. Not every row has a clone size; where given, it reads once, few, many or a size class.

CDR3 protein: CASRRRGGNEQFF
CDR3 DNA: TGTGCCAGCAGACGGCGGGGGGGGAATGAGCAGTTCTTC
clone size: NA
V gene: TRBV6-5
J gene: TRBJ2-1
CDR3 length: 13
D gene: TRBD2

CDR3 protein: CASSKTGQGKEKLFF
CDR3 DNA: TGTGCCAGCAGTAAAACGGGACAGGGAAAGGAAAAACTGTTTTTT
clone size: NA
V gene: TRBV5-4
J gene: TRBJ1-4
CDR3 length: 15
D gene: TRBD1

CDR3 protein: CASSSMSGRAGETQYF
CDR3 DNA: TGTGCCAGCAGCTCAATGAGCGGGAGGGCCGGAGAGACCCAGTACTTC
clone size: NA
V gene: TRBV11-2
J gene: TRBJ2-5
CDR3 length: 16
D gene: TRBD2

CDR3 protein: CASKRTENSYEQYF
CDR3 DNA: TGTGCCAGCAAGAGGACAGAAAACTCCTACGAGCAGTACTTC
clone size: NA
V gene: TRBV2
J gene: TRBJ2-7
CDR3 length: 14
D gene: NA

CDR3 protein: CASSVGLAGGPTDTQYF
CDR3 DNA: TGTGCCAGCAGCGTAGGGCTAGCGGGGGGCCCCACAGATACGCAGTATTTT
clone size: NA
V gene: TRBV9
J gene: TRBJ2-3
CDR3 length: 17
D gene: TRBD2

CDR3 protein: CASSPPQGSYEQYF
CDR3 DNA: TGTGCCAGCAGCCCACCGCAGGGTTCCTACGAGCAGTACTTC
clone size: few
V gene: TRBV6-5
J gene: TRBJ2-7
CDR3 length: 14
D gene: NA

CDR3 protein: CASSLTGTGGAYGYTF
CDR3 DNA: TGTGCCAGTAGTTTGACCGGGACAGGGGGTGCCTATGGCTACACCTTC
clone size: NA
V gene: TRBV19
J gene: TRBJ1-2
CDR3 length: 16
D gene: TRBD1

CDR3 protein: CATSRGGQGSYEQYF
CDR3 DNA: TGTGCCACCAGCAGAGGGGGACAGGGCTCCTACGAGCAGTACTTC
clone size: once
V gene: TRBV15
J gene: TRBJ2-7
CDR3 length: 15
D gene: TRBD1

CDR3 protein: CSVGTGGNEQFF
CDR3 DNA: TGCAGCGTTGGAACAGGGGGAAATGAGCAGTTCTTC
clone size: NA
V gene: TRBV29-1
J gene: TRBJ2-1
CDR3 length: 12
D gene: TRBD1

CDR3 protein: CASSAWTSGNTDTQYF
CDR3 DNA: TGTGCCAGCAGCGCATGGACTAGCGGGAACACAGATACGCAGTATTTT
clone size: NA
V gene: TRBV9
J gene: TRBJ2-3
CDR3 length: 16
D gene: TRBD2